This TCR beta chain was sequenced during a study of cytomegalovirus exposure and HLA in healthy donors (dated by TCRdb to 2016 to 2017). About the investigation overall: In an earlier analysis of several hundred of the donors, 276 Gb of sequence data and some 100 million unique TCR beta sequences from roughly 200 million T cells were reported. A later analysis re-analyzed previously published TCR beta repertoires from approximately 700 donors and added high-resolution HLA genotyping to study TCR occurrence patterns. Class I and class II HLA loci were covered by the typing at four-digit resolution. Using immunosequencing, the study profiled T cell repertoires from fewer than 850 subjects and related those repertoires to cytomegalovirus serostatus. Rather than using new phenotypic data, the later analysis identified candidate immune exposures from TCR beta sequences and from how often those sequences occurred across donors. All discovery cohort repertoires had been generated using a single sequencing platform. A later genetic analysis used genome-wide SNP genotypes for about 65% of the roughly 700 donors, treating that subset as a discovery cohort. Donor age, sex, ethnicity and CMV serostatus were collected together with the repertoire data. Around 300 gigabases of sequencing data and tens of millions of unique TCR sequences were included in an early release covering about 700 HLA-typed donors. A handful of DR-DQ haplotypes were treated as single units for association and clustering because of strong linkage in the cohort. In addition to the first cohort of 666 subjects, a separate validation cohort of approximately 120 different subjects was used. Among 300 to 500 genotyped donors of the cohort, an average of approximately 200,000 unique TCR beta nucleotide sequences was sequenced per donor, of which about 18% were non-productive. High-throughput TCR immunosequencing, statistical association of individual TCRs with disease status, and machine learning were combined to predict cytomegalovirus infection status. The study aimed to test whether signatures of past pathogen exposure could be identified by cataloging public T cell receptors. Among the roughly 400 genotyped donors, around 81% belonged to the genetic ancestry cluster associated with self-reported Caucasian donors. To decide whether each TCR beta V gene segment behaved as functional or pseudogenic, an earlier analysis of several hundred of the donors relied on high-throughput TCR beta sequencing. Typing coverage differed by locus: A, B, C, DRB1 and DQB1 were typed in roughly 620-630 donors, DQA1 in around 500, DPA1 in roughly 590, and DPB1 in about 450. Results the study describes overall, beyond this receptor: A cluster of highly shared sequence variants was judged likely to represent a technical artifact of the sequencing pipeline. In a later genetic analysis, a missense DCLRE1C variant was associated with V-gene and J-gene trimming of TCR beta chains, and the association was replicated in an independent cohort. Because counts were too low, some 17 rarely observed V segments, including chromosome 9 orphons, were left out of the earlier analysis of 587 of the donors. The study listed approximately 150 TCR beta chains as associated with cytomegalovirus. While some public TCRs were present in many individuals, most TCR sequences turned up only very rarely across donors. A later analysis reported that several top co-occurrence clusters appeared linked to parvovirus B19, influenza, CMV and Epstein-Barr virus. At a false discovery rate of 0.05, a later analysis linked approximately 18,000 TCR beta sequences to specific HLA alleles. The presence/absence analyses assumed that sequencing depth was roughly uniform across donors, and that assumption may not be true. Because HLA typing was missing for some donors at each locus, association tests included only the typed subset. A further reported finding was that TCR beta sequences accurately predicted the HLA-A and HLA-B alleles for most subjects in the first cohort. Cytomegalovirus status was reported to be diagnosed by the classifier with high specificity and sensitivity in both the original and validation cohorts. Strong co-occurrence of HLA alleles, especially DR and DQ, made assigning TCR associations to individual alleles difficult. In an earlier analysis of approximately 590 of the donors, most TCR beta V segments appeared in productive rearrangements about 90% or about 30% of the time, broadly matching IMGT annotations. The only immune exposure information available for the cohort was CMV serostatus. In a later analysis, TCR association rates were found to vary across HLA loci, with the most associated TCRs seen for DRB1 alleles and the fewest for HLA-C alleles. In this cohort, only TCR beta chains were sequenced, and detectable features were limited by the absence of alpha or paired-chain data. A later genetic analysis reported fewer N-insertions in productive TCRs among donors in an Asian-associated ancestry cluster than the 666-donor mean. In vitro tests confirmed that a few of the cytomegalovirus-associated TCR beta chains recognize cytomegalovirus antigens. The authors suggested that the approach could potentially be extended to other disease states and immunological phenotypes. Linkage disequilibrium might explain the correlated functional status among segregating V segments, but an unknown experimental factor could not be ruled out. The 87-base-pair reads could not distinguish some IMGT-functional V segments, including TRBV6-2 and TRBV6-3, so those segments were excluded. Compared with equally common non-associated chains, HLA-associated TCR beta chains in a later analysis were more clonally expanded and had lower generation probabilities. A later analysis found that most CMV-associated TCR beta chains appeared HLA-restricted, with HLA associations seemingly driven largely by CMV exposure.

The library was obtained by the immunoSEQ multiplex PCR assay. The multiplex PCR relied on a mix of 60 forward primers for TCR Vbeta segments and 13 reverse primers for TCR Jbeta segments. Amplification of the CDR3 region of rearranged TCR beta genes was performed with a multiplex PCR assay on genomic DNA. On the Illumina HiSeq System, the amplified TCR beta libraries were sequenced as 87-base-pair reads. The authors' analysis ran thus. A later analysis counted approximately 84 million unique TCR beta chains across the roughly 700 repertoires, and 9 million to 14 million of these chains were shared by at least two donors. Raw reads were error-corrected and collapsed into unique sequences with a nearest-neighbor algorithm that merged closely related sequences to remove PCR and sequencing errors. Alignment of CDR3 sequences to IMGT reference sequences was used to assign V, D and J gene segments. Each retained sequence needed at least a six-nucleotide match to both a V gene segment and a J gene segment. A rearrangement was called productive if the CDR3 had no stop codons and remained in frame with V and J, and every other rearrangement was called non-productive. Following IMGT convention, CDR3 was defined as the stretch from the second conserved V-encoded cysteine up to the conserved J-encoded phenylalanine. The earlier analysis of roughly 590 of the donors excluded sequences that lacked an unambiguous match to a single V gene segment. In an earlier analysis of several hundred of the donors, V segments were called functional above 56.7% productive rearrangements and were called segregating when the between-donor standard deviation exceeded 5%. A statistical classification framework was built for diagnosing cytomegalovirus status from the catalog of TCR beta chain sequences. A later analysis assigned V and J genes by comparing TCR nucleotide sequences with IMGT/GENE-DB human TR gene sequences. In a later analysis, CDR3 sequences and most-parsimonious VDJ recombination scenarios were assigned using the TCRdist pipeline. In a later analysis, each TCR beta chain was defined by its CDR3 amino acid sequence together with its V-gene family, and reads lacking a unique V-gene family were excluded. A later analysis removed 500 to 600 highly shared, low-generation-probability nucleotide sequences to deal with suspected cross-contamination and a sequencing artifact. For each public chain, a later analysis derived a clonal expansion index from normalized ranks of inferred template counts within each repertoire. In a later analysis, generation probabilities were computed using a VDJ recombination model fitted to out-of-frame rearrangements, and the results were checked against IGoR. In a later analysis, TCR-TCR, TCR-HLA and TCR-CMV co-occurrence was scored with hypergeometric tests, and a repertoire-size bias correction was applied to TCR pairs. To estimate false discovery rates, a later analysis permuted the HLA or CMV assignments 20 times. In a later analysis, co-occurring TCRs were grouped with DBSCAN, and TCRdist sequence similarity was added when clustering was performed within HLA-allele-positive subsets. Repertoires with fewer than 30,000 or more than 120,000 public chains, plus five repertoires with anomalous nucleotide sharing, were excluded from co-occurrence clustering. Not all clones reach the TCRdb copy of this immuneACCESS table, which keeps in-frame sequences only. Checked studies attribute under half of the gap to unresolved V genes and leave the rest unexplained. D and trimming were read from the DNA, whereas the V and J calls and clone size are those reported in that table. The sample yields roughly 89,000 clones; around four fifths were counted once. Around 9.1% of the sample goes to the ten largest clones.

The CDR3 holds 15 amino acids from the cysteine to the phenylalanine. Just the 45-base CDR3 DNA is kept, in frame starting at base 1. At the junction V is shortened by 4 bases and J by 7 bases; bases outside the gene matches: 6. CDR1 is given as SGHRS and CDR2 as YFSETQ, both from the germline V gene. In total, about 650 healthy bone marrow donors made up the cohort. Cohort members were all nominally healthy when sampled, although unrecorded immune exposures were likely present. The donor was CMV seropositive and was included in the group of 250 to 350 seropositive cohort members. Every donor gave a peripheral blood sample, and the peripheral blood mononuclear cells from that sample were used for TCR beta sequencing. The Qiagen DNeasy Blood Extraction Kit was used to extract genomic DNA from the blood cell samples. As regards this clone: Its antigen has not been determined. Per-base quality was not reported, and no clone a single base away is much larger than it.

The sequenced sample was PBMCs. Recombination joined TRBV5-1 with TRBJ2-3; TRBD2 fits 13 bases in the junction. This clonotype was obtained from a man aged 25 to 40 in good health and CMV-seropositive. The CDR3 protein: CASSETSGGWYTQYF. The DNA sequence is given as TGCGCCAGCAGCGAGACTAGCGGGGGGTGGTATACGCAGTATTTT.